These 14 T cell receptor beta chains share one sample of origin, sequenced in a study of multiple sclerosis patients with progressive multifocal leukoencephalopathy. This sample's time point: about 13 months of natalizumab therapy. Clones were read by immunoSEQ multiplex PCR, and TCRdb kept only the in-frame ones, dropping some. Altogether some 27,000 clones are present, 90% being singletons, with the ten largest covering approximately 1.3%. Sequencing used PBMCs, obtained from a patient treated with natalizumab. The receptor set was obtained from a human donor with multiple sclerosis.

J is TRBJ1-5 and V is TRBV11-2, with 7 bases identical to TRBD1. The J segment lost 2 bases and the V segment lost 5 bases, leaving 9 bases of the junction unmatched. The CDR3 is 16 amino acids. CDR1 is SGHAT, CDR2 FQNNGV, per germline. Written as DNA, the CDR3 is TGTGCCAGCAGCGGCTTACGACAGGGAGGCAATCAGCCCCAGCATTTT. It codes for CASSGLRQGGNQPQHF.

The chain carries TRBV5-5 and TRBJ2-5, with a possible D match to TRBD1 (6 bases). The J call may be in error: the DNA end matches TRBJ2-7 better. Looked up from germline, CDR1 is SGHKS and CDR2 is YYEKEE (reference sequence). CDR3 length: 13 amino acids. In nucleotides, the CDR3 is TGTGCCAGCGCTGAGGGACACCTCAACGAGCAGTACTTC. It is translated as CASAEGHLNEQYF.

This clone was seen only a few times. The chain uses TRBV19 and TRBJ1-2, with unresolved D. The CDR3 is 13 residues long. V lost 3 bases and J lost 1, with 6 bases in between. Germline CDR1 LNHDA, CDR2 SQIVND (reference sequence). The CDR3 here is CASSMVVNYGYTF. The CDR3 coding sequence is TGTGCCAGTAGTATGGTCGTTAACTATGGCTACACCTTC.

The chain joins TRBV6-6 to TRBJ1-1; possible D gene TRBD1, 5 bases. The CDR3 has 15 residues. V dropped 5 bases and J dropped 1 base, with 14 bases sitting between them. Germline V CDR1 and CDR2: MNHNY, SVGAGI (reference sequence). The DNA of the CDR3 is TGTGCCAGCAGTACCTCAGGGATAGGGAACACTGAAGCTTTCTTT. It codes for CASSTSGIGNTEAFF.

The V call is TRBV6-6, the J call TRBJ2-7, with no clear D. The V and J ends lost 2 bases and 3 bases respectively, with 8 bases between them. The germline CDR1 and CDR2 sequences are MNHNY and SVGAGI (reference sequence). The CDR3 runs 13 residues. DNA for the CDR3: TGTGCCAGCAGTTACCAGGTTGGCTACGAGCAGTACTTC. Translation: CASSYQVGYEQYF.

The gene calls are TRBV2 and TRBJ1-5; no definite D call. The CDR3 length is 16 residues. Between the trimmed V and J ends, which lost 1 base and 5 bases, there was a span of 15 bases. Germline values: CDR1 SNHLY, CDR2 FYNNEI. The CDR3 here is CASSEGSNPLYQPQHF. The DNA of the CDR3 is TGTGCCAGCAGTGAAGGATCCAATCCCCTATATCAGCCCCAGCATTTT.

The count of this clone is one. This chain links TRBV11-2 with TRBJ2-5; TRBD1 matches at 7 bases. The CDR3 has 13 amino acids. Germline V lookup: CDR1 SGHAT, CDR2 FQNNGV. V lost 4 bases to trimming and J lost 5 bases; unmatched junction nucleotides: 4. The CDR3 protein is CASSWDSRETQYF. The DNA of the CDR3 is TGTGCCAGCAGCTGGGACAGTAGGGAGACCCAGTACTTC. The complete variable domain, with remaining parts taken from reference TRBV11-2 and TRBJ2-5, reads EAGVAQSPRYKIIEKRQSVAFWCNPISGHATLYWYQQILGQGPKLLIQFQNNGVVDDSQLPKDRFSAERLKGVDSTLKIQPAKLEDSAVYLCASSWDSRETQYFGPGTRLLVL.

The CDR3 loop is CATSRVMNTEAFF. CDR3 coding DNA: TGTGCCACCAGCAGGGTGATGAACACTGAAGCTTTCTTT. This chain uses TRBV15 with TRBJ1-1, with D hard to call. The CDR3 contains 13 residues. CDR1 is LNHNV, CDR2 YYDKDF, per germline (reference sequence). The V end lost 3 bases, the J end lost 0 bases, and 5 bases lay between the germline ends.

The CDR3 sequence: CASSQGQGYYNEQFF. The CDR3 DNA reads TGCGCCAGCAGCCAAGGTCAAGGTTACTACAATGAGCAGTTCTTC. The chain joins TRBV4-1 to TRBJ2-1, with D unclear. The V end was cut by 1 base, the J end by 3 bases, with 10 bases between. This CDR3 contains 15 residues. Germline CDR1 reads MGHRA; CDR2 reads YSYEKL.

The CDR3 sequence: CASSDPGGSRANEQFF. The CDR3 DNA sequence: TGTGCCAGCAGTGACCCAGGGGGCAGTCGCGCCAATGAGCAGTTCTTC. The chain employs TRBV2 and TRBJ2-1; TRBD1 matches at 8 bases. Trimming at V came to 3 bases and at J to 6 bases, leaving 10 bases not matched to a gene. Germline CDR1 SNHLY, CDR2 FYNNEI. CDR3 size: 16 residues.

V gene TRBV27 combines with J gene TRBJ2-6, with D perhaps given as TRBD1 or TRBD2 (6 bases each). Trimming cost V 4 bases and J 0 bases, with 10 bases left between them. The CDR3 consists of 16 residues. CDR1 and CDR2 (germline): MNHEY, SMNVEV (reference sequence). CDR3 nucleotide sequence: TGTGCCAGCAGTTACCGGGGGCACTCTGGGGCCAACGTCCTGACTTTC. Its translation: CASSYRGHSGANVLTF.

J is TRBJ1-1 and V is TRBV6-4, with D unclear. V lost 6 bases to trimming and J lost 5 bases, with 16 bases between them. CDR1 is MRHNA, CDR2 SNTAGT, per germline. The CDR3 is made up of 14 amino acids. The CDR3 reads CASRIDPSGTEAFF. In nucleotides, the CDR3 is TGTGCCAGCAGGATTGACCCCTCGGGGACTGAAGCTTTCTTT.

J is TRBJ1-3 and V is TRBV28, with 9 bases lining up with TRBD1. V shed 5 bases and J 4 bases; nucleotides not matched to a gene: 3. Germline assignment: CDR1 MDHEN and CDR2 SYDVKM. CDR3 length: 14 amino acids. This chain's CDR3 is CASSVGQGGNTIYF. CDR3 nucleotides: TGTGCCAGCAGTGTGGGACAGGGAGGAAACACCATATATTTT. The full variable domain, its missing parts supplied by reference TRBV28 and TRBJ1-3, is DVKVTQSSRYLVKRTGEKVFLECVQDMDHENMFWYRQDPGLGLRLIYFSYDVKMKEKGDIPEGYSVSREKKERFSLILESASTNQTSMYLCASSVGQGGNTIYFGEGSWLTVV.

The chain employs TRBV29-1 and TRBJ2-6, with 9 positions matching TRBD1. V lost 5 bases to trimming and J lost 4 bases; unmatched junction nucleotides: 12. The CDR3 contains 17 residues. Germline V gene lookup returns CDR1 SQVTM and CDR2 ANQGSEA. CDR3 bases: TGCAGCGTTTACACAGGGGGCGCAGAGGCCGGGGCCAACGTCCTGACTTTC. This sequence encodes CSVYTGGAEAGANVLTF.